This T cell receptor (beta chain) was profiled in a study of blood T cell repertoires in COVID-19. Study-level background: Sites in the United States, Italy and Spain provided acute and convalescent COVID-19 samples. PBMCs, B-cell-depleted T cells, or T cells were the source of the cDNA or gDNA that made up the material.

V was pared by 7 bases and J by 5 bases, with 11 bases between. The CDR3 sequence is 12 residues long. From germline, CDR1 is LNHDA and CDR2 SQIVND (reference sequence). In the original processing: From reference gene primer amplification, estimates of nucleated cell counts were derived. Measured with immunoSEQ multiplex PCR; TCRdb has only the in-frame clones, and not every one. V and J calls and clone size are given by that table; D and trimming were obtained from the DNA. This sample has just over 150,000 clones; just under 85% occur once, and the top ten carry around a fifth. V is TRBV19 and J is TRBJ1-1; D call uncertain. This TCR was sampled from a woman at least 80 years old with acute or convalescent COVID-19. Sequencing was carried out using peripheral blood. DNA for the CDR3: TGTGCCAGTACCTTATACGGGACTGAAGCTTTCTTT. Translation gives CASTLYGTEAFF.